This TCR beta chain was found in a study of T cell responses to AZD1222 COVID-19 vaccine. The CDR3 has 13 residues. In regard to this clone: What it recognizes is unknown.

Generated by immunoSEQ multiplex PCR, the TCRdb table keeps only in-frame clones and is missing some. The data hold tens of thousands of clones, with roughly 87% observed a single time. General study results and limits: The donor group comprised mostly white British people and more females; the analysis possibly underestimated clonal diversity. Repertoires were obtained only post-peak T cell response.

The starting material was peripheral blood, obtained on day 0 of AZD1222 vaccination. The chain carries TRBV21-1 and TRBJ1-2. TRBV21-1 is a listed pseudogene. The TCR comes from an adult in good health. The CDR3 loop is CASSKGGAYGYTF. CDR3 DNA: TGTGCCAGCAGCAAAGGGGGGGCCTATGGCTACACCTTC.